A selection of T cell receptor beta chains follows, all from one sample in a study of blood T cell repertoires in COVID-19. The data were produced by immunoSEQ multiplex PCR, yet TCRdb's version contains in-frame clones alone and is incomplete. This table has about 320,000 clones, 65% to 90% appearing once. What was sequenced was PBMCs or T cells enriched from blood (not recorded which). The receptor source for this set is a woman younger than 30 who had recovered from COVID-19. CDR3s leave out the opening cysteine and the closing phenylalanine or tryptophan. D genes are given only for firm matches. Not all rows give a size; the values are once, few, many and, for expanded clones, a class.

clone size,V gene,J gene,CDR3 length,D gene,CDR3 protein
.,TRBV4-1,TRBJ2-7,13,TRBD2,ASALAGGRSYEQY
.,TRBV4-2,TRBJ1-2,13,.,ASSQDLAGQYGYT
.,TRBV2,TRBJ2-7,10,.,ASSIQSYEQY
.,TRBV9,TRBJ1-2,11,TRBD1,ASSTRTGTGYT
.,TRBV5-1,TRBJ2-3,13,TRBD1,ASSFRQGSTDTQY
.,TRBV6-5,TRBJ2-2,13,.,ASRRQGLITGELF
.,TRBV6-2/TRBV6-3,TRBJ1-4,15,TRBD1,ASSYNPRTGTNEKLF
few,TRBV2,TRBJ2-2,12,TRBD1,ASSADRGTGELF
.,TRBV23-1,TRBJ1-2,11,.,ASSKSETVGYT
.,TRBV27,TRBJ2-2,12,.,AIRAGGYTGELF
few,TRBV19,TRBJ2-6,17,TRBD1,ASKFGQAQQSSGANVLT
.,TRBV2,TRBJ2-1,15,TRBD2,ASILRLAGDVIDEQF
.,TRBV27,TRBJ1-6,11,TRBD1,ASSARGNSPLH
.,TRBV28,TRBJ2-1,13,TRBD1,ASSPDREHYNEQF
.,TRBV5-1,TRBJ2-7,12,.,ASGSGSLEDEQY
.,TRBV7-9,TRBJ1-1,13,.,ASSLPTGSYTEAF
.,TRBV3-1/TRBV3-2,TRBJ2-1,13,.,ASSQDHDDFNEQF
once,TRBV7-3,TRBJ2-1,11,.,ASSLSFRNEQF
.,TRBV6-1,TRBJ2-3,12,TRBD1,ASREGQGTDTQY
.,TRBV30,TRBJ1-1,14,.,AWSTTGGVFRTEAF
.,TRBV5-1,TRBJ1-4,14,.,ASSSRGDATNEKLF
.,TRBV27,TRBJ2-2,13,.,ASSLERGETGELF
.,TRBV7-2,TRBJ2-2,17,TRBD2,ASSLARSSGRARTGELF
.,TRBV19,TRBJ1-1,13,.,ASSILTPSHDEAF
.,TRBV7-9,TRBJ2-5,14,TRBD1,ASSSKETGVKETQY
.,TRBV3-1/TRBV3-2,TRBJ1-1,14,TRBD1,ASSRGPMTGGKEGF
.,TRBV6-5,TRBJ2-2,13,.,ASSYGPRNTGELF
.,TRBV9,TRBJ2-2,14,TRBD2,ASTSTSGGSGGELF
.,TRBV18,TRBJ1-2,11,TRBD1,ASSPGQGSGYT
.,TRBV4-1,TRBJ1-1,12,TRBD1,ASRRIGTGPEAF
.,TRBV30,TRBJ1-2,11,TRBD1,ACNRDRVNGYT
.,TRBV18,TRBJ1-1,15,TRBD1,ASSPKDRGRLNTEAF
.,TRBV6-2/TRBV6-3,TRBJ1-5,12,TRBD1,ASSAQDRVQPQH
once,TRBV7-3,TRBJ1-2,11,.,ASSLGAGDGYT
.,TRBV30,TRBJ2-5,12,TRBD2,AWSDGTRWETQY
.,TRBV5-1,TRBJ1-2,13,.,ATGNGGRSKNGYT
.,TRBV2,TRBJ1-6,13,TRBD1,ASSEGTGPNSPLH
few,TRBV6-5,TRBJ1-2,12,TRBD1,ASRGDREVHGYT
.,TRBV18,TRBJ2-5,15,TRBD2,ASSPPLAGLFEETQY
.,TRBV19,TRBJ2-7,14,TRBD2,ASRGTSGSNPYEQY
.,TRBV19,TRBJ2-7,11,.,ASSTRTAYEQY